Each of the 22 T cell receptor beta chains below was sequenced from the same sample in a study of T cell clonality in common variable immunodeficiency. Assay: immunoSEQ multiplex PCR; the TCRdb copy retains only in-frame clones and omits some. Recorded here are about 45,000 clones, none singletons. The sequenced sample consisted of peripheral blood mononuclear cells. The receptor set was obtained from a person aged 18 to 75 in good health.

This clone was recorded a few times. The read terminates 3 residues before the CDR3 end, so the remaining end is supplied by the germline J gene. J is TRBJ2-7 and V is TRBV30; 11 bases map to TRBD2. The J segment lost 0 bases and the V segment lost 2 bases, leaving 3 bases of the junction unmatched. The CDR3 is 15 residues long. Germline assignment: CDR1 GTSNPN and CDR2 SVGIG (reference sequence). CDR3 in amino acids: CAWSIGTSGSYEQYF. The DNA read from the CDR3 is TGTGCCTGGAGTATCGGGACTAGCGGCTCCTACGAG.

Ten or more counts support this clone. Read sequence stops 3 residues before the CDR3 end, and the germline J gene provides the missing end. The gene calls are TRBV10-1 and TRBJ1-2, with 8 bases identical to TRBD1. Germline assignment: CDR1 WNHNN and CDR2 SYGVQD (reference sequence). J was trimmed by 1 base and V by 5 bases; bases with no gene match: 6. This CDR3 has 15 residues. The CDR3 spells CASSPGQGFNYGYTF. The covered CDR3 bases are TGCGCCAGCAGTCCCGGACAGGGCTTTAACTATGGC.

This clone was counted many times. The read terminates 3 residues before the CDR3 end, so the remaining end is supplied by the germline J gene. The rearrangement uses TRBV19 and TRBJ1-4, with 7 bases lining up with TRBD1. The germline V gene has CDR1 LNHDA and CDR2 SQIVND (reference sequence). V shed 1 base and J 1 base; nucleotides not matched to a gene: 3. This CDR3 spans 16 amino acids. CDR3 DNA (partial): TGTGCCAGTAGTATAGCCCGACAGGGAACTAATGAAAAA. Amino acid sequence: CASSIARQGTNEK. The entire CDR3 is CASSIARQGTNEKLFF. Combining the CDR3 with reference TRBV19 and TRBJ1-4 gives the whole variable domain DGGITQSPKYLFRKEGQNVTLSCEQNLNHDAMYWYRQDPGQGLRLIYYSQIVNDFQKGDIAEGYSVSREKKESFPLTVTSAQKNPTAFYLCASSIARQGTNEKLFFGSGTQLSVL.

This clone was counted ten times or more. The read halts 3 residues ahead of the CDR3 end, with the missing end drawn from the germline J gene. V is TRBV29-1 and J is TRBJ2-5, with unresolved D. Germline loops: CDR1 SQVTM, CDR2 ANQGSEA. The CDR3 is 12 residues long. V lost 3 bases and J lost 7, with 12 bases in between. The CDR3 DNA, read in part, is TGCAGCGTTGAGCCCCTCCCAGGGACC. Translating it yields CSVEPLPGT. The whole CDR3 reads CSVEPLPGTQYF. Full variable domain (outside the CDR3, taken from reference TRBV29-1 and TRBJ2-5): SAVISQKPSRDICQRGTSLTIQCQVDSQVTMMFWYRQQPGQSLTLIATANQGSEATYESGFVIDKFPISRPNLTFSTLTVSNMSPEDSSIYLCSVEPLPGTQYFGPGTRLLVL.

Ten or more counts support this clone. The sequenced fragment ends 3 residues before the CDR3 boundary, so the rest is inferred from the germline J gene. The chain couples TRBV4-1 to TRBJ2-5; TRBD1 matches 9 bases. V lost 3 bases and J lost 3; bases outside the gene matches: 8. The CDR3 extends over 16 amino acids. CDR1 and CDR2 from the germline V gene are MGHRA and YSYEKL. CDR3 bases read: TGCGCCAGCAGCCACCGGGACAGGGACGGTAAAGAGACC. It specifies CASSHRDRDGKET. The full CDR3 sequence reads CASSHRDRDGKETQYF.

In its sample, this clone was seen many times. The read comes to an end 3 residues before the CDR3 does, leaving the germline J gene to fill in the end. The chain recombines TRBV7-6 with TRBJ2-2, with 9 bases matching TRBD1. V dropped 3 bases and J dropped 1; count of bases not matched to a gene: 3. The CDR3 spans 16 residues. Germline CDR1 SGHVS, CDR2 FNYEAQ. The CDR3 protein is CASSFLDRGNTGELFF. The part of the CDR3 DNA that was read is TGTGCCAGCAGCTTCCTGGACAGGGGGAACACCGGGGAG. The full variable domain, completed using reference TRBV7-6 and TRBJ2-2, is GAGVSQSPRYKVTKRGQDVALRCDPISGHVSLYWYRQALGQGPEFLTYFNYEAQQDKSGLPNDRFSAERPEGSISTLTIQRTEQRDSAMYRCASSFLDRGNTGELFFGEGSRLTVL.

This clone was seen repeatedly, ten times or more. The read stops 3 residues short of the end of the CDR3; the missing end is completed from the germline J gene. The gene calls are TRBV20-1 and TRBJ1-1, with D possibly being TRBD1 (6 bases). CDR3 length: 13 amino acids. CDR1 DFQATT and CDR2 SNEGSKA come from the germline V gene (reference sequence). With 3 bases removed from V and 2 bases from J, the gap between germline ends came to 10 bases. The CDR3 protein is CSARNRANTEAFF. The covered CDR3 bases are TGCAGTGCTAGGAACAGGGCTAACACTGAA.

This clone showed up many times. The read halts 3 residues ahead of the CDR3 end, with the missing end drawn from the germline J gene. The genes are TRBV6-4 and TRBJ2-1, with D hard to call. Trimming stripped 3 bases from V and 2 bases from J, with 11 bases between. This CDR3 spans 15 amino acids. From germline, CDR1 is MRHNA and CDR2 SNTAGT. CDR3 bases read: TGTGCCAGCAGTGAATTCTCTAGGCCCTACAATGAG. Translated: CASSEFSRPYNE. The full CDR3 protein reads CASSEFSRPYNEQFF.

This clone was observed at least ten times. Read data end 3 residues before the CDR3 end; the end is taken from the germline J gene. J is TRBJ2-7 and V is TRBV6-1; 8 bases agree with TRBD2. The germline V gene encodes CDR1 MNHNS and CDR2 SASEGT. This CDR3 is 12 amino acids long. V was pared by 2 bases and J by 6 bases, with 0 bases of the junction left unmatched. CDR3 DNA, as far as it was read: TGTGCCAGCAGTGAACTAGCGGGCGAG. Translating it yields CASSELAGE. The complete CDR3 protein is CASSELAGEQYF.

This clone was seen at least ten times. The read comes to an end 3 residues before the CDR3 does, leaving the germline J gene to fill in the end. The chain links TRBV5-4 to TRBJ2-5, with a tentative D call TRBD2 (6 bases). The V end was cut by 4 bases, the J end by 5 bases, with 18 bases between. This CDR3 is built from 15 residues. Germline-derived CDR1 and CDR2 are SGHNT and YYREEE (reference sequence). Partial CDR3 DNA: TGTGCCAGCAGCACGCTCGGACCGGCGGGGGAGACC. Translated: CASSTLGPAGET. The full CDR3 protein reads CASSTLGPAGETQYF.

This clone was detected ten times or more. The observed sequence ends 3 residues before the CDR3 terminus, with the missing tail filled in from the germline J gene. The chain employs TRBV29-1 and TRBJ1-2; 7 bases are shared with TRBD1. The V gene's germline CDR1 is SQVTM and CDR2 ANQGSEA. This CDR3 spans 12 amino acids. CDR3 in amino acids: CSVGSQGEGYTF. The CDR3 DNA, read in part, is TGCAGCGTGGGCAGCCAGGGGGAAGGC.

This clone was seen repeatedly, ten times or more. Read coverage stops 3 residues before the CDR3 terminus; the germline J gene supplies the remainder. This sequence joins TRBV19 and TRBJ2-5; the match to TRBD2 covers 7 bases. Germline loops: CDR1 LNHDA, CDR2 SQIVND (reference sequence). The ends lost 8 bases at V and 1 base at J; junction bases unmatched: 4. The CDR3 extends over 13 amino acids. CDR3 loop: CASSKRGQETQYF. The covered CDR3 bases are TGTGCCAGTTCTAAGCGGGGCCAAGAGACC.

This clone appeared many times. The sequence runs out 3 residues before the end of the CDR3; the remainder is reconstructed from the germline J gene. This chain joins TRBV7-9 and TRBJ2-1, with 13 bases that match TRBD2. V was clipped by 8 bases and J by 9 bases; unmatched bases: 7. The length of the CDR3 is 14 residues. The germline CDR1 and CDR2 sequences are SEHNR and FQNEAQ (reference sequence). The CDR3 bases that were read are TGTGCCAGCGACGGACTAGCGGGAGCCGGTGAG. Translated, it gives CASDGLAGAGE. The whole CDR3 region reads CASDGLAGAGEQFF.

The table lists this clone with many counts. The sequenced fragment ends 3 residues before the CDR3 boundary, so the rest is inferred from the germline J gene. The chain combines TRBV11-2 with TRBJ1-1; no clear D gene. This CDR3 region has 15 residues. V was cut by 5 bases and J by 1 base, with 14 bases left in between. Germline CDR1 SGHAT, CDR2 FQNNGV. The CDR3 bases that were read are TGTGCCAGCAGCCCGCTACCGCGGCCGAACACTGAA. This sequence encodes CASSPLPRPNTE. The CDR3 in full is CASSPLPRPNTEAFF. Full variable domain (outside the CDR3, taken from reference TRBV11-2 and TRBJ1-1): EAGVAQSPRYKIIEKRQSVAFWCNPISGHATLYWYQQILGQGPKLLIQFQNNGVVDDSQLPKDRFSAERLKGVDSTLKIQPAKLEDSAVYLCASSPLPRPNTEAFFGQGTRLTVV.

This clone was observed a few times. The read halts 3 residues ahead of the CDR3 end, with the missing end drawn from the germline J gene. This sequence joins TRBV5-6 and TRBJ2-3, with D maybe TRBD2 (6 bases). This CDR3 is 13 amino acids long. Looked up from germline, CDR1 is SGHDT and CDR2 is YYEEEE. V was shortened by 4 bases and J by 4 bases, with 10 bases between the two germline ends. CDR3 in amino acids: CASSVRDSDTQYF. The CDR3 bases that were read are TGTGCCAGCAGCGTGCGGGATTCAGATACG.

This clone was observed many times. The sequenced fragment ends 3 residues before the CDR3 boundary, so the rest is inferred from the germline J gene. The chain joins TRBV12-3 or TRBV12-4 to TRBJ2-5; maybe TRBD1 (6 bases). The CDR3 length is 14 residues. The ends were cut back, 7 bases at V and 6 bases at J, with 18 bases in the middle. The CDR3 bases that were read are TGTGCCAGCACCCTACATGGGGGCCTGAAGACC. This encodes CASTLHGGLKT. The whole CDR3 is CASTLHGGLKTQYF.

This clone was detected many times. The CDR3 goes on 3 residues after the read ends, and that part is filled in from the germline J gene. V is TRBV11-3 and J is TRBJ1-2, with D possibly TRBD1 on 5 matching bases. The CDR3 covers 15 residues. V shed 3 bases and J shed 4 bases, with 15 bases lying between them. The germline V gene encodes CDR1 SGHNT and CDR2 YENEEA. This CDR3 reads CASSFSTGSFYGYTF. The CDR3 DNA, read in part, is TGTGCCAGCAGCTTTAGCACAGGTTCCTTCTATGGC.

This clone was seen ten or more times. The read halts 3 residues ahead of the CDR3 end, with the missing end drawn from the germline J gene. This chain joins TRBV29-1 and TRBJ2-1; D perhaps matches TRBD2 (6 bases). V was clipped by 3 bases and J by 4 bases, with 13 bases between them. Germline CDR1 is SQVTM and CDR2 is ANQGSEA. The CDR3 is 14 residues long. The sequenced CDR3 bases are TGCAGCGTTGATGGTGCGGGAACTTACAATGAG. This sequence encodes CSVDGAGTYNE. In full, the CDR3 is CSVDGAGTYNEQFF.

This clone was counted ten times or more. The part of the CDR3 DNA that was read is TGCAGTGCTGCCGGGACTAGCGGGGATAACTACGAG. Protein sequence: CSAAGTSGDNYE. The entire CDR3 is CSAAGTSGDNYEQYF. V usage is TRBV20-1 and J usage is TRBJ2-7; 13 bases fit TRBD2. The read is 3 residues too short to cover the CDR3 end, so that end is filled in from the germline J gene. This CDR3 is 15 amino acids long. After removal of 5 bases from V and 3 bases from J, the junction contained 7 bases not matched to a gene. Germline CDR1 reads DFQATT; CDR2 reads SNEGSKA (reference sequence).

This clone was found many times. Read data end 3 residues before the CDR3 end; the end is taken from the germline J gene. Other DNA sequences within the sample encode an identical CDR3. This sequence joins TRBV10-3 and TRBJ2-1; 9 bases fit TRBD2. V shed 0 bases and J 6 bases; nucleotides not matched to a gene: 6. Germline loops: CDR1 ENHRY, CDR2 SYGVKD. The CDR3 sequence is 16 residues long. CDR3 DNA, as far as it was read: TGTGCCATCAGTGAGTCCATTAGCGGGAGATCCAATGAG. Encoded protein: CAISESISGRSNE. The CDR3 as a whole reads CAISESISGRSNEQFF.

This clone was observed at least ten times. The read ends 3 residues shy of where the CDR3 ends; the end is completed using the germline J gene. The chain links TRBV19 to TRBJ2-7, with a weak D call TRBD2 (6 bases). This CDR3 spans 13 amino acids. Germline V gene data show CDR1 as LNHDA and CDR2 as SQIVND (reference sequence). Trimming took off 5 bases at V and 6 bases at J, with 14 bases between the two ends. Incomplete CDR3 DNA: TGTGCCAGTAGTGCCCCGGGACTTAGCGAG. It translates to CASSAPGLSE. The full CDR3 protein is CASSAPGLSEQYF.

This clone was picked up a small number of times. Read data end 3 residues before the CDR3 end; the end is taken from the germline J gene. The chain joins TRBV13 to TRBJ1-2; 9 nucleotides agree with TRBD1. The CDR3 loop spans 14 amino acids. With 5 bases clipped from V and 5 bases from J, the junction kept 6 bases outside the gene matches. CDR1 and CDR2 from the germline V gene are PRHDT and FYEKMQ (reference sequence). The part of the CDR3 DNA that was read is TGTGCCAGCAGCCCCCGGGACAGGGCTTATGGC. It is translated as CASSPRDRAYG. The CDR3 in its entirety is CASSPRDRAYGYTF.